This TCR beta chain was captured by sequencing in a study of STAT5B mutations in CD4+ large granular lymphocyte leukemia. Trimming left V 3 bases short and J 0 bases short, with 5 bases between. Germline V gives CDR1 SGHNT, CDR2 YYREEE (reference sequence). This CDR3 has 13 residues. Libraries were prepared by immunoSEQ multiplex PCR; TCRdb keeps only in-frame clonotypes and omits some of them. The sample yields about 30,000 clones, more than 65% seen once. The V gene is TRBV5-4, the J gene TRBJ2-3; D is ambiguous. Sequences were obtained from CD4+ T cells from blood buffy coats. The TCR was taken from a human donor in good health. CDR3: CASSSLSTDTQYF. CDR3 bases: TGTGCCAGCAGCTCTCTTAGCACAGATACGCAGTATTTT.